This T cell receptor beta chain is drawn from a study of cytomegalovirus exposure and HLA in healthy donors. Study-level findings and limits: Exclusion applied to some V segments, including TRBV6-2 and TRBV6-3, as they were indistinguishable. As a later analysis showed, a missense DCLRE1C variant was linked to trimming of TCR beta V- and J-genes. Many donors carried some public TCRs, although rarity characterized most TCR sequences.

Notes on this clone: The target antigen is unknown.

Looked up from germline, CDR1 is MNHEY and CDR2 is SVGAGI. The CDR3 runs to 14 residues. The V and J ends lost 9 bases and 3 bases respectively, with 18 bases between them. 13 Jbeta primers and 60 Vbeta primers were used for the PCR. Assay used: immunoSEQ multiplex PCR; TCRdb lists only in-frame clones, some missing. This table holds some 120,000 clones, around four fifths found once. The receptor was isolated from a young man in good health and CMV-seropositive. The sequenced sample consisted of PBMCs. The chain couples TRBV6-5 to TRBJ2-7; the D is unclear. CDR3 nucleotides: TGTGCCAGGTTAGGAGATGGTACGTTCTACGAGCAGTACTTC. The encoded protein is CARLGDGTFYEQYF.